The clone carrying this T cell receptor beta chain has only one observation. The record originates from a study of control samples from healthy donors and cancer patients. The table came from immunoSEQ multiplex PCR; TCRdb's copy has only in-frame clones and leaves some out. Of 80,000 to 100,000 clones in the sample, 79% were seen once. The CDR3 totals 16 residues. The V gene's germline CDR1 is KGHSH and CDR2 LQKENI. V dropped 2 bases and J dropped 7; count of bases not matched to a gene: 9. Material: blood. This chain links TRBV18 with TRBJ2-4, with TRBD2 identical over 9 bases. The clonotype originates from a woman in her twenties or thirties in good health. The DNA of the CDR3 is TGTGCCAGCTCACCAAACGCGGGGGGGCCGGGGAACATTCAGTACTTC. This codes for CASSPNAGGPGNIQYF.